This TCR beta chain was recovered during a study of blood T cell repertoires in COVID-19. Study details: T cells, B-cell-depleted T cells, or PBMCs provided the cDNA or gDNA that served as material.

Self-reported history from a screening survey and questionnaire set each donor's cohort. Trimming removed 5 bases from V and 5 bases from J; junction bases left unmatched: 5. Germline CDR1 SNHLY, CDR2 FYNNEI. This CDR3 has 14 residues. The table came from immunoSEQ multiplex PCR; TCRdb's copy has only in-frame clones and leaves some out. The sample consists of approximately 250,000 clones, under 95% of them appearing once. Input material: PBMCs or T cells enriched from blood (not recorded which). The receptor's source is a man aged 35 to 55 who had been exposed to COVID-19. This chain uses TRBV2 with TRBJ2-7; 11 bases agree with TRBD2. The CDR3 bases are TGTGCCAGCAGTCGACTAGCGGGACTCAACGAGCAGTACTTC. Translating gives CASSRLAGLNEQYF.